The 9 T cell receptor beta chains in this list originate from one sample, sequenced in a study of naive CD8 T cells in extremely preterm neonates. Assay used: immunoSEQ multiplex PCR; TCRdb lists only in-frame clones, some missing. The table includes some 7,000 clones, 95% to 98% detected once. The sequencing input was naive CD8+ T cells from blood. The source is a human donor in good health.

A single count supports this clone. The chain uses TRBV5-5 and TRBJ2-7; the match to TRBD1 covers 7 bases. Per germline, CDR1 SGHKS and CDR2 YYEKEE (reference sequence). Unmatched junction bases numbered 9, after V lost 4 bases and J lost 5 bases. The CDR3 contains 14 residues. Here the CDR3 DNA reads TGTGCCAGCAGCCACGCCGACAGGGCGGACGAGCAGTACTTC. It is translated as CASSHADRADEQYF.

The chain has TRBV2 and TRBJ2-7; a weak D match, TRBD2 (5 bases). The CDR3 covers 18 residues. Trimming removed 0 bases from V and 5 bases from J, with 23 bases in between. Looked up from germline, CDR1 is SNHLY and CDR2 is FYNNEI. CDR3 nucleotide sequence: TGTGCCAGCAGTGAAGCGCTTTTGGCCCTGAGGGATAATCACGAGCAGTACTTC. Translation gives CASSEALLALRDNHEQYF.

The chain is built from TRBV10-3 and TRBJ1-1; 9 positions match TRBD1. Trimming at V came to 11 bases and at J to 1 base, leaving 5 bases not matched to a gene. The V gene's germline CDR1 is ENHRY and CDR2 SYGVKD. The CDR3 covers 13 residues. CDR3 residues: CAARTGANTEAFF. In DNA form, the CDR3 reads TGTGCCGCCCGGACAGGGGCGAACACTGAAGCTTTCTTT.

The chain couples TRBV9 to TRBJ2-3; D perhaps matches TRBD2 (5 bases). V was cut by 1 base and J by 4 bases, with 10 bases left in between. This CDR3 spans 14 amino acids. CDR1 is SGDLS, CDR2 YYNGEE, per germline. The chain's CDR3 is CASSVKGSADTQYF. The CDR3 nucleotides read TGTGCCAGCAGCGTAAAAGGGAGTGCAGATACGCAGTATTTT.

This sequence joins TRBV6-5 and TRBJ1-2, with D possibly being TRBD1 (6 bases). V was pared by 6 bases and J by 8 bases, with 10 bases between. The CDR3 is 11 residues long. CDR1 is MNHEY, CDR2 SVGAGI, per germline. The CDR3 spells CASSSGEGYTF. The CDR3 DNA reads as TGTGCCAGCAGCTCAGGGGAAGGCTACACCTTC.

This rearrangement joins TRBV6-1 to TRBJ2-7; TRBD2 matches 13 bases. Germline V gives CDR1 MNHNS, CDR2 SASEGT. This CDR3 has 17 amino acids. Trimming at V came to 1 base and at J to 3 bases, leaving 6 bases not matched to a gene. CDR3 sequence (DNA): TGTGCCAGCAGTGAAGGGACTAGCGGGAGATCCAGCTACGAGCAGTACTTC. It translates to CASSEGTSGRSSYEQYF.

DNA for the CDR3: TGTGCCAGCAGTGAAAGTGGAGGAGGCTATGGCTACACCTTC. Protein sequence: CASSESGGGYGYTF. This rearrangement joins TRBV2 to TRBJ1-2, with D hard to call. The CDR3 is 14 amino acids. The germline V and J ends were trimmed by 2 bases and 4 bases, with 11 bases remaining between them. Germline assignment: CDR1 SNHLY and CDR2 FYNNEI.

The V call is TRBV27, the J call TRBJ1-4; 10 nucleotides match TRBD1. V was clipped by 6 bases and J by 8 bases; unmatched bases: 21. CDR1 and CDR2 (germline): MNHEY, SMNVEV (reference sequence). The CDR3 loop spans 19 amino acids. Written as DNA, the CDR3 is TGTGCCAGCAGACAGCTTCCGGGACAGGGGTCCAATAAGGAAGAAAAACTGTTTTTT. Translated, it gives CASRQLPGQGSNKEEKLFF.

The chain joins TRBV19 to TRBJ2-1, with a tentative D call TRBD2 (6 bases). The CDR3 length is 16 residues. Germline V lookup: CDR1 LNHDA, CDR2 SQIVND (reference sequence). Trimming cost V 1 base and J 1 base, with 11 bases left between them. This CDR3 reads CASSIGSGLSYNEQFF. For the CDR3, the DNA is TGTGCCAGTAGTATAGGGAGCGGGCTTTCCTACAATGAGCAGTTCTTC.